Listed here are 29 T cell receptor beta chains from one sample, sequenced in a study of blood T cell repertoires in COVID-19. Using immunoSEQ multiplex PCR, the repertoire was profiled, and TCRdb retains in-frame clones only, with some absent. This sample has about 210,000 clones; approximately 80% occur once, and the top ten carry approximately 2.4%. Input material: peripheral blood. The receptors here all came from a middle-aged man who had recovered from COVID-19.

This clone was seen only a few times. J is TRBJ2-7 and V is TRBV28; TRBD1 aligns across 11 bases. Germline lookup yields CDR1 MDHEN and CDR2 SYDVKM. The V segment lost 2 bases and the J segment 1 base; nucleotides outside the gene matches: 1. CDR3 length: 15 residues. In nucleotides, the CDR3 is TGTGCCAGCAGTTTAGGGACAGGGGGGTCCTACGAGCAGTACTTC. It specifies CASSLGTGGSYEQYF.

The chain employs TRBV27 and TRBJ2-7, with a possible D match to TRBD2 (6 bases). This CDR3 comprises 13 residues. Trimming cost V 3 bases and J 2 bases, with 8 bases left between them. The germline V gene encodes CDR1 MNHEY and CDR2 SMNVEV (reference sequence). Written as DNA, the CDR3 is TGTGCCAGCAGTTTTGGACTAACCTACGAGCAGTACTTC. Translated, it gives CASSFGLTYEQYF.

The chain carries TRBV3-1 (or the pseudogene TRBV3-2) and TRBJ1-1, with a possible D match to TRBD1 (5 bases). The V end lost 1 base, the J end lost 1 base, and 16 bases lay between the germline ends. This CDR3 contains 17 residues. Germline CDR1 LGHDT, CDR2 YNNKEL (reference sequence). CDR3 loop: CASSQVWRGSSNTEAFF. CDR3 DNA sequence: TGTGCCAGCAGCCAAGTCTGGAGGGGAAGTTCGAACACTGAAGCTTTCTTT.

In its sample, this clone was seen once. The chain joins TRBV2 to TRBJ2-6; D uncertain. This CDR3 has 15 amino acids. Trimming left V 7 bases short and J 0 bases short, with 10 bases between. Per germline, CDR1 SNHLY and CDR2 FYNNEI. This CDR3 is CASKAGFSGANVLTF. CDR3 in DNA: TGTGCCAGCAAGGCAGGCTTCTCTGGGGCCAACGTCCTGACTTTC.

DNA for the CDR3: TGTGCCAGCAGCAAAGATAGGAGGCACTCCTACGAGCAGTACTTC. Protein product: CASSKDRRHSYEQYF. The rearrangement links TRBV21-1 to TRBJ2-7; TRBD2, the table's D call, lacks a check against the DNA. TRBV21-1 is a listed pseudogene. This CDR3 has 15 residues.

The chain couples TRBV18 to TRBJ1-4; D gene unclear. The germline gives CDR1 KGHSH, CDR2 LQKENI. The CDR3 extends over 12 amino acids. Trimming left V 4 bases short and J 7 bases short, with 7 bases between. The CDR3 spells CASSLSREKLFF. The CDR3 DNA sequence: TGTGCCAGCTCACTATCCCGTGAAAAACTGTTTTTT.

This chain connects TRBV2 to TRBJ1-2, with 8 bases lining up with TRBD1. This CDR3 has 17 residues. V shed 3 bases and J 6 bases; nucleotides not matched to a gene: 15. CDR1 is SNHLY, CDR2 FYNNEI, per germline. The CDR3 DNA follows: TGTGCCAGCAGTGACCCAGGGGGCGCCAAGAATCCGCATGGCTACACCTTC. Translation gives CASSDPGGAKNPHGYTF.

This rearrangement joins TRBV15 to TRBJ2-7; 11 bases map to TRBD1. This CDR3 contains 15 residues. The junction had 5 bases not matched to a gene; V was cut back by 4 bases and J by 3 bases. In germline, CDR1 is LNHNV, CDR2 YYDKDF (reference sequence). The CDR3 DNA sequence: TGTGCCACCAGCACCCGGACAGGGGGCAACTACGAGCAGTACTTC. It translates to CATSTRTGGNYEQYF.

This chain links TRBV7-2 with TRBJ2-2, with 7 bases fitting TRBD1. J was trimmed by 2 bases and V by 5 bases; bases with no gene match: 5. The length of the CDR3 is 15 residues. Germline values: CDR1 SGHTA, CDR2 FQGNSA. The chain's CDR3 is CASSTRTGNTGELFF. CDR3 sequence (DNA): TGTGCCAGCAGCACCCGGACAGGCAACACCGGGGAGCTGTTTTTT.

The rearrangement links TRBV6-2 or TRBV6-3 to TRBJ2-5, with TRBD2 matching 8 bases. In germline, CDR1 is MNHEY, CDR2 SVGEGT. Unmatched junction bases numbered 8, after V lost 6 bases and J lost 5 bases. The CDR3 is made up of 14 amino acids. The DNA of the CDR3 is TGTGCCAGCAGCTTTAGCGGGGAAGGGGAGACCCAGTACTTC. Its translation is CASSFSGEGETQYF.

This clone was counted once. The CDR3 loop reads CASSPRTGGAWGYTF. CDR3 nucleotides: TGTGCCAGCAGCCCGCGGACAGGGGGCGCGTGGGGCTACACCTTC. This sequence joins TRBV7-2 and TRBJ1-2; the match to TRBD1 covers 11 bases. Germline V gene sequence: CDR1 SGHTA, CDR2 FQGNSA. CDR3 length equals 15 residues. The trim removed 5 bases at V and 8 bases at J, leaving 10 bases unmatched.

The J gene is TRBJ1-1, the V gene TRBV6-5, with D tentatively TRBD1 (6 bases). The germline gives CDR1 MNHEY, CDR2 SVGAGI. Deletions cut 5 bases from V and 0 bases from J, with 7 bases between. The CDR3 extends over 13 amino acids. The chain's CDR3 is CASSTGMNTEAFF. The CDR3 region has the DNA TGTGCCAGCAGTACAGGGATGAACACTGAAGCTTTCTTT.

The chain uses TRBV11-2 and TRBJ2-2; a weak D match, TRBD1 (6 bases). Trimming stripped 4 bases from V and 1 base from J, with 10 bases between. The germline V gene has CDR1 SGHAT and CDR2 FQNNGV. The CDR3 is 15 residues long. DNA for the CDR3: TGTGCCAGCAGCTCTAGACAGGAGAACACCGGGGAGCTGTTTTTT. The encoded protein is CASSSRQENTGELFF.

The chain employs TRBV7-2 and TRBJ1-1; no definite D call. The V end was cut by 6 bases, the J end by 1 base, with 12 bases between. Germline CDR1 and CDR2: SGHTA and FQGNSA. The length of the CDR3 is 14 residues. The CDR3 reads CASRTGHTNTEAFF. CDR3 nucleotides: TGTGCCAGCAGAACTGGGCACACGAACACTGAAGCTTTCTTT.

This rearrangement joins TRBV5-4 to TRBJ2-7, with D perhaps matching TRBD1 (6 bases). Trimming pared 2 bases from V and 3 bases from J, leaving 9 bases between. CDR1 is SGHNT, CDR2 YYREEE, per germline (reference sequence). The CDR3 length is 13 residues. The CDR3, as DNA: TGTGCCAGCAGCTTTGGACAGCGCTACGAGCAGTACTTC. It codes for CASSFGQRYEQYF.

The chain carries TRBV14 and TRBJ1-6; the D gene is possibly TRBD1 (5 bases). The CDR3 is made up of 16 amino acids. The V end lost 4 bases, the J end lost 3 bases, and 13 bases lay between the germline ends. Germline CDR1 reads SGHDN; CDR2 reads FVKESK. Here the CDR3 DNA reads TGTGCCAGCAGCCTATCCCCGGGGGGCTATAATTCACCCCTCCACTTT. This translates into CASSLSPGGYNSPLHF.

CDR3 sequence (DNA): TGTGCCAGCAGCTTAACAGGGGTTGAAGCTTTCTTT. Encoded protein: CASSLTGVEAFF. The V and J genes are TRBV7-2 and TRBJ1-1; 7 nucleotides match TRBD1. The J segment lost 7 bases and the V segment lost 2 bases, leaving 1 base of the junction unmatched. Germline CDR1 SGHTA, CDR2 FQGNSA. The CDR3 is 12 residues long.

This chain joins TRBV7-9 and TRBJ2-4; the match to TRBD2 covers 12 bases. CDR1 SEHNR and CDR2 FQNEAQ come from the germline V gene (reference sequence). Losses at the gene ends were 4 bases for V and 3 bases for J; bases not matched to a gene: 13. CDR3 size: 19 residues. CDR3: CASSSLTSGSQFVKNIQYF. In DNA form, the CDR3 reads TGTGCCAGCAGCTCTCTGACTAGCGGGAGTCAGTTCGTCAAAAACATTCAGTACTTC.

The CDR3 nucleotides read TGTGCCAGTACCTTGGGACAGGGGGCGCGAGGCTACACCTTC. Protein product: CASTLGQGARGYTF. The genes are TRBV19 and TRBJ1-2; 12 bases map to TRBD1. The CDR3 totals 14 residues. V was clipped by 7 bases and J by 8 bases; unmatched bases: 8. Germline V gene lookup returns CDR1 LNHDA and CDR2 SQIVND (reference sequence). The variable domain in full, with the rest retrieved from reference TRBV19 and TRBJ1-2, is DGGITQSPKYLFRKEGQNVTLSCEQNLNHDAMYWYRQDPGQGLRLIYYSQIVNDFQKGDIAEGYSVSREKKESFPLTVTSAQKNPTAFYLCASTLGQGARGYTFGSGTRLTVV.

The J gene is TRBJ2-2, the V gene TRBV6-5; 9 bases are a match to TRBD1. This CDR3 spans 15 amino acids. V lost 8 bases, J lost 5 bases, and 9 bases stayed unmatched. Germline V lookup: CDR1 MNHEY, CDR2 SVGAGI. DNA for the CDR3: TGTGCCAGCGGGACAGGGCTGAGATGGACCGGGGAGCTGTTTTTT. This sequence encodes CASGTGLRWTGELFF.

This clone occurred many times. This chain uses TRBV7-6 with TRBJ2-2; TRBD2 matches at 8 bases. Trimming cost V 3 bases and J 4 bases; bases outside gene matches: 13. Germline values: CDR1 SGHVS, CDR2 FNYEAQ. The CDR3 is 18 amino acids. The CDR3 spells CASSLTLPGGASTGELFF. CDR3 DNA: TGTGCCAGCAGCTTGACTCTACCGGGGGGGGCGAGCACCGGGGAGCTGTTTTTT.

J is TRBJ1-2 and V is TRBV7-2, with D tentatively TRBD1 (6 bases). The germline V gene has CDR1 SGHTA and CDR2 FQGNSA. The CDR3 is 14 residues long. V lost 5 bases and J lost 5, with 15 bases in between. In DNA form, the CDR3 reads TGTGCCAGCAGCCACGTGGCACAGGGTTATGGCTACACCTTC. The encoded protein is CASSHVAQGYGYTF.

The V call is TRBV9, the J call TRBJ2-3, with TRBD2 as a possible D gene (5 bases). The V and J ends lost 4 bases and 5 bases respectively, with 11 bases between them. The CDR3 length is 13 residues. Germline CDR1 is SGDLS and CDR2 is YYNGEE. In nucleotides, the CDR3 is TGTGCCAGCAGCCCCCCGAGGGAAGATACGCAGTATTTT. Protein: CASSPPREDTQYF. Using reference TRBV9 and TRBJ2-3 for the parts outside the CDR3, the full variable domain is DSGVTQTPKHLITATGQRVTLRCSPRSGDLSVYWYQQSLDQGLQFLIQYYNGEERAKGNILERFSAQQFPDLHSELNLSSLELGDSALYFCASSPPREDTQYFGPGTRLTVL.

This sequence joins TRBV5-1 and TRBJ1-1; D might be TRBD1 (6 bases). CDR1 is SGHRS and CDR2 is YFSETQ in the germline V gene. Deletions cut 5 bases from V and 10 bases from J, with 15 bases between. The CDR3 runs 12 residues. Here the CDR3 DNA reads TGCGCCAGCAGTCCGACAGGTGGTGGAGCTTTCTTT. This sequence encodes CASSPTGGGAFF.

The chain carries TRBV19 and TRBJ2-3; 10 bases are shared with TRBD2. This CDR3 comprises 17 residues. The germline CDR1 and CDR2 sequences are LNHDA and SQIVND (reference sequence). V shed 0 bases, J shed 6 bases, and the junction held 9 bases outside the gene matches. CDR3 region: CASSIEPSGSVSDTQYF. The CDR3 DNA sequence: TGTGCCAGTAGTATAGAGCCTAGCGGGAGTGTCTCGGATACGCAGTATTTT.

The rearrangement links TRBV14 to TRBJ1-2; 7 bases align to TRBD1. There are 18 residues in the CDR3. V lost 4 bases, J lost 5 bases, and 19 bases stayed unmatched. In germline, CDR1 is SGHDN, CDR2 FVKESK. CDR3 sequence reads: CASSLSKPQPGQKYGYTF. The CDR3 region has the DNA TGTGCCAGCAGCCTATCTAAACCTCAACCGGGACAGAAATATGGCTACACCTTC.

Here the CDR3 reads CASSTRLQRTDTQYF. The CDR3 nucleotides are TGTGCCAGCAGTACGCGCCTCCAACGCACAGATACGCAGTATTTT. The chain joins TRBV6-5 to TRBJ2-3; no clear D gene. CDR1 and CDR2 (germline): MNHEY, SVGAGI. This CDR3 region has 15 residues. Trimming stripped 5 bases from V and 1 base from J, with 13 bases between.

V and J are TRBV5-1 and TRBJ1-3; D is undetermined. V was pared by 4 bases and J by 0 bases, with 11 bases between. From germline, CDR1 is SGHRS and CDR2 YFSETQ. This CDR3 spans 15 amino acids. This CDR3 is CASSPDGSSGNTIYF. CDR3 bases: TGCGCCAGCAGCCCTGATGGGAGCTCTGGAAACACCATATATTTT. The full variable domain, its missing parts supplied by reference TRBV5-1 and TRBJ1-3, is KAGVTQTPRYLIKTRGQQVTLSCSPISGHRSVSWYQQTPGQGLQFLFEYFSETQRNKGNFPGRFSGRQFSNSRSEMNVSTLELGDSALYLCASSPDGSSGNTIYFGEGSWLTVV.

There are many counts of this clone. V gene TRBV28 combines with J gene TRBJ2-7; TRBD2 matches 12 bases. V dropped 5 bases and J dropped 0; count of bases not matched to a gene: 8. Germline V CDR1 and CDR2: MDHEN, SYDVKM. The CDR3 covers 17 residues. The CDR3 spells CASSPPTSGRSSYEQYF. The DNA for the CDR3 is TGTGCCAGCAGTCCCCCTACTAGCGGGAGGTCCTCCTACGAGCAGTACTTC.